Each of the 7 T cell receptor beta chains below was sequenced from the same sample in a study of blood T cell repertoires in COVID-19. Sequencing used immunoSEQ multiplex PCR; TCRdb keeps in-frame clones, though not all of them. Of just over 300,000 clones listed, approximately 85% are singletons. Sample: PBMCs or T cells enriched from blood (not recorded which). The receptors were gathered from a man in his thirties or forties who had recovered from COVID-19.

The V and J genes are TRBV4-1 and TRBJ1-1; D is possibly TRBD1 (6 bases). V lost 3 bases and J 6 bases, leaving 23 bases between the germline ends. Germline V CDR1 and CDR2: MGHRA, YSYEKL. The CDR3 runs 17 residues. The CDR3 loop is CASSQVSHRVRNSEAFF. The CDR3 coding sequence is TGCGCCAGCAGCCAGGTCTCCCACAGGGTTCGAAACTCTGAAGCTTTCTTT.

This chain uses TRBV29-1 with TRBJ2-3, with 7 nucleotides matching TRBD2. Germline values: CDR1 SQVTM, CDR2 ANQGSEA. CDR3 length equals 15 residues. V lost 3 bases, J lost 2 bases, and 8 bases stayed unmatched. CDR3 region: CSVDGWGGDTDTQYF. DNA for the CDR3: TGCAGCGTTGATGGGTGGGGGGGAGACACAGATACGCAGTATTTT.

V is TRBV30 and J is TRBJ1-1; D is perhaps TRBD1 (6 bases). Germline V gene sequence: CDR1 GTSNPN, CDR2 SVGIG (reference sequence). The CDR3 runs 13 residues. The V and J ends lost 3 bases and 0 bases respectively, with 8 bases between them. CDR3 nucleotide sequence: TGTGCCTGGAGGGGGGCATTGAACACTGAAGCTTTCTTT. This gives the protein CAWRGALNTEAFF.

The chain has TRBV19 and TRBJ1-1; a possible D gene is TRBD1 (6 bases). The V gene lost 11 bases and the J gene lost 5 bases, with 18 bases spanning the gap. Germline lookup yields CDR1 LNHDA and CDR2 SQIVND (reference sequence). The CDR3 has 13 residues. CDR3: CASGAGADTEAFF. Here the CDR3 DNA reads TGTGCCTCAGGGGCGGGGGCAGATACTGAAGCTTTCTTT.

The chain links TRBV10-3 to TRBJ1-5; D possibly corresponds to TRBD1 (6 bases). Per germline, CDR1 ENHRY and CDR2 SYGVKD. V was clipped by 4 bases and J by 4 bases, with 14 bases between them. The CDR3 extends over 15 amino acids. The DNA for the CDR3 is TGTGCCATCAGTGTTCGAGGGGGGGATAATCAGCCCCAGCATTTT. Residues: CAISVRGGDNQPQHF.

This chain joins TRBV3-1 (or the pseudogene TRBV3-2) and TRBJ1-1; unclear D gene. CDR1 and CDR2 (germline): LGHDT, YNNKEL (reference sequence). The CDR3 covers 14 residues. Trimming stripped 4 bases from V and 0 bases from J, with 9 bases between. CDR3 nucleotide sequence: TGTGCCAGCAGCCGAGGGAACATGAACACTGAAGCTTTCTTT. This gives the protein CASSRGNMNTEAFF.

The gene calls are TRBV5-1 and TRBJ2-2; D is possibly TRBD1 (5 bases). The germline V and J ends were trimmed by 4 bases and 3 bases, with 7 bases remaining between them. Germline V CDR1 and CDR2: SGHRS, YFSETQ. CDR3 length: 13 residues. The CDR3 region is CASSQGDTGELFF. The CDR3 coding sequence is TGCGCCAGCAGCCAAGGGGACACCGGGGAGCTGTTTTTT.